The following is a TCR beta chain sequence with its context. Its antigen is unidentified. Measured with immunoSEQ multiplex PCR; TCRdb has only the in-frame clones, and not every one. The data hold a few million clones, with just over 90% observed a single time. Germline trimming cut 5 bases from V and 4 bases from J; bases unmatched to any gene: 5. CDR1 is SEHNR, CDR2 FQNEAQ, per germline (reference sequence). The CDR3 runs to 15 residues. This record belongs to a study of shared clonotypes between healthy human individuals. General study results and limits: Donors were few, which limited the genetic and exposure-history diversity represented.

Every donor, a Caucasian adult, lived in Nashville, Tennessee. The chain is built from TRBV7-9 and TRBJ1-3; 10 bases are a match to TRBD1. Specimen: naive CD4+ T cells sorted from blood. Subset defined: CD45RA+ positively selected. The receptor was derived from a man between 18 and 35 years old in good health. The CDR3 DNA follows: TGTGCCAGCAGCCAGGGACAGGGGTACGGAAACACCATATATTTT. It encodes CASSQGQGYGNTIYF.